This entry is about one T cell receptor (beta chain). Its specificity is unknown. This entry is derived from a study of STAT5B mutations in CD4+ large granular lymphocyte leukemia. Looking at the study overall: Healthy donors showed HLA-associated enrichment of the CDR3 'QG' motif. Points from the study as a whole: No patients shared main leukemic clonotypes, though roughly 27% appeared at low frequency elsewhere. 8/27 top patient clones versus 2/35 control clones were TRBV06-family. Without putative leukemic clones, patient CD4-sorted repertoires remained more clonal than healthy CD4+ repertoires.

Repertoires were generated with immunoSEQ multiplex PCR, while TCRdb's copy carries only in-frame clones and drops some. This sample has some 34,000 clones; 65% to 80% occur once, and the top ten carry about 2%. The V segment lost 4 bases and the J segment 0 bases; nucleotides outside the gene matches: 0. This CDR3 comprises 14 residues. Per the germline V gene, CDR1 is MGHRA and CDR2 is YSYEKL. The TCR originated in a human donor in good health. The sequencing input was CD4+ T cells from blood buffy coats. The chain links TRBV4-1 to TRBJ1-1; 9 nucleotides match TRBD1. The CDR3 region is CASSRDRVNTEAFF. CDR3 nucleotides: TGCGCCAGCAGCCGGGACAGGGTGAACACTGAAGCTTTCTTT.